This T cell receptor (beta chain) emerged from a study of cytomegalovirus exposure and HLA in healthy donors. V dropped 4 bases and J dropped 7 bases, with 14 bases sitting between them. Germline V gene data show CDR1 as GTSNPN and CDR2 as SVGIG (reference sequence). This CDR3 has 12 amino acids. Primers included in the PCR were 60 Vbeta and 13 Jbeta primers. TCRdb keeps only in-frame clones here, not all; method: immunoSEQ multiplex PCR. The data show approximately 210,000 clones, with around nine tenths seen just once and about 1.7% held by the top ten. This clone was seen once. What it binds is not known. Findings and limits, study-wide: Sequencing depth across donors, presence/absence analyses assumed, was roughly uniform. Researchers reported from a later analysis that most CMV-associated TCR beta chains appeared HLA-restricted. Published work reported that the classifier diagnosed cytomegalovirus status with high specificity and sensitivity.

This receptor was taken from a woman between 18 and 29 years old in good health and CMV-seronegative. V gene TRBV30 combines with J gene TRBJ2-7; D may be TRBD1 (5 bases). Sample: PBMCs. The CDR3, as DNA: TGTGCCTGGACCATCACTCGACAGGAGCAGTACTTC. It encodes CAWTITRQEQYF.